This T cell receptor beta chain was sequenced for a study of shared clonotypes between healthy human individuals. Findings and limits, study-wide: Clonotype sharing across four donors was observed for about 5.5% of naive CD4 clonotypes. The study generally estimated greater richness for naive than memory subsets. Among non-shared clonotypes, generation probabilities were lower than among those shared by all four donors.

The CDR3 totals 16 residues. Losses at the gene ends were 1 base for V and 2 bases for J; bases not matched to a gene: 4. In germline, CDR1 is MDHEN, CDR2 SYDVKM. In the study's own analysis: ImmunoSEQ output lacked quality scores and full-length reads, limiting matched filtering. Libraries were prepared by immunoSEQ multiplex PCR; TCRdb keeps only in-frame clonotypes and omits some of them. V, J and clone size reflect that table, while D and trimming were determined from the DNA. The repertoire includes nearly 2 million clones, about 95% of them detected once, and 0.9% to 1.5% sits in the top ten. About this clone: The antigen remains unidentified. The identical CDR3 is also encoded by other nucleotide sequences in the sample.

Naive CD8 isolation took CD45RO-negative cells positively selected for CCR7 and excluded terminally differentiated effector memory CD45RA+ cells. The source of this sequence is a man aged 18 to 29 in good health. The sample consisted of naive CD8+ T cells sorted from blood. The V call is TRBV28, the J call TRBJ1-4; 7 nucleotides align to TRBD1. The CDR3 DNA sequence: TGTGCCAGCAGTTTATATGAGGGGGCGACTAATGAAAAACTGTTTTTT. Amino acids: CASSLYEGATNEKLFF.